The clone carrying this T cell receptor (beta chain) was seen a few times. The antigen remains undetermined. Germline V CDR1 and CDR2: SEHNR, FQNEAQ (reference sequence). The CDR3 runs to 16 residues. Between the trimmed V and J ends, which lost 5 bases and 5 bases, there was a span of 18 bases. Memory CD4+ T cells were sorted as CD4+CD45RO+CD25- cells. Semi-nested PCR with Nested Universal Primer A followed constant-region reverse priming of full-length variable regions. TCRdb fed the 5' RACE reads into MiXCR, producing one record per CDR3 protein. The data hold about 57,000 distinct CDR3 sequences, with roughly 30% observed a single time. Study conclusions and caveats: The TCR gene usage of tumor memory CD4+ T cells clustered together with blood and lymph node memory CD4+ cells and with lymph node naive CD4+ cells. Tumor Treg TCRs overlapped most with tumor naive CD4+ cells.

Sequencing was performed on tumor-infiltrating memory CD4+ T cells sorted from the breast tumor. Indicated subset: memory CD4+ T cells, CD4+CD45RO+CD25-. This sequence originates from a female donor with breast cancer. The chain has TRBV7-9 and TRBJ1-4; TRBD1 might be the D (6 bases). The CDR3 reads CASSPSGGGRNEKLFF. CDR3 sequence (DNA): TGTGCCAGCAGCCCGTCCGGGGGGGGCCGAAATGAAAAACTGTTTTTT.